These 14 T cell receptor delta chains came from one sample sequenced in a study of gamma-delta T cells after stem cell transplantation. TCRdb re-identified clones in the RT-PCR reads via CATT. The sample records under 2,000 delta-chain clones, roughly 4.6% being singletons. The sequencing sample was made of gamma-delta T cells. The receptor source for this set is a human donor. It is not recorded whose cells these are; they may come from a transplant donor.

With regard to this clone: The amino acid sequence in TCRdb belongs to a much larger clone and departs from this DNA's translation at residue 9, likely a sequencing read error; the sequence shown is translated from the DNA. The same CDR3 is also encoded by other DNA sequences in this sample. The chain recombines TRDV2 with TRDJ1, with 8 positions matching TRDD3. TCRdb gives no J gene; it was assigned here by matching the DNA to germline. The CDR3 is 18 residues long. CDR1 is GEAIGNYY, CDR2 EKD, per germline. The trim removed 4 bases at V and 2 bases at J, leaving 17 bases unmatched. CDR3 amino acids: CACDSSQTVGYATDKLIF. CDR3 nucleotide sequence: TGTGCCTGTGATAGCAGTCAAACTGTGGGATACGCTACCGATAAACTCATCTTT.

A word on this clone: The protein that TCRdb holds for this DNA derives from a much larger clone and differs from the translated DNA at residue 12, which likely indicates a read error; the protein shown here is translated from the DNA. This rearrangement joins TRDV2 to TRDJ1, with TRDD3 matching 8 bases. The CDR3 length is 16 residues. CDR1 GEAIGNYY and CDR2 EKD come from the germline V gene. CDR3 sequence: CACVGLGDQDTGKLIF. In DNA, the CDR3 is TGTGCCTGTGTAGGTCTGGGGGACCAAGACACCGGTAAACTCATCTTT.

Note on this clone: This DNA's translation and the protein TCRdb lists, from a much larger clone, do not match at residue 5, likely due to a read error; the protein shown is translated from the DNA. In the same sample, other DNA sequences code for this CDR3. The chain joins TRDV2 to TRDJ1; 10 nucleotides align to TRDD3. There are 17 residues in the CDR3. With 3 bases clipped from V and 0 bases from J, the junction kept 9 bases outside the gene matches. CDR1 and CDR2 (germline): GEAIGNYY, EKD. CDR3 sequence reads: CACDALRTGGYTDKLIF. In nucleotides, the CDR3 is TGTGCCTGTGACGCCCTACGGACTGGGGGATACACCGATAAACTCATCTTT.

The sample holds a few counts of this clone. TCRdb's protein, taken from a much larger clone, differs from this DNA's translation at residue 5, likely owing to a read error; the protein displayed comes from the DNA. The rearrangement links TRDV2 to TRDJ1; the match to TRDD3 covers 10 bases. The J gene was not available in TCRdb and was assigned here by matching the DNA to germline segments. CDR3 size: 17 residues. The ends lost 2 bases at V and 0 bases at J; junction bases unmatched: 8. Germline V gene sequence: CDR1 GEAIGNYY, CDR2 EKD. CDR3 loop: CACDRLGDLANTDKLIF. DNA of the CDR3: TGTGCCTGTGACAGACTGGGGGATCTTGCAAACACCGATAAACTCATCTTT.

This clone was recorded a few times. A far larger clone lies a single base away; this is likely a read error. The identical CDR3 is also encoded by other nucleotide sequences in the sample. The chain recombines TRDV2 with TRDJ1, with 10 bases aligning to TRDD3. J gave up 3 bases and V 2 bases, and 5 bases lay outside the gene matches. The germline V gene encodes CDR1 GEAIGNYY and CDR2 EKD. This CDR3 has 15 residues. Here the CDR3 reads CACDILGDGPDKLIF. CDR3 DNA sequence: TGTGCCTGTGACATACTGGGGGATGGCCCCGATAAACTCATCTTT.

By share, this clone counts as large (0.1 to 1%). This sample also contains other DNA sequences that code for the same CDR3. The chain combines TRDV2 with TRDJ1, with TRDD3 matching over 12 bases. Germline assignment: CDR1 GEAIGNYY and CDR2 EKD. This CDR3 has 21 residues. With 4 bases clipped from V and 0 bases from J, the junction kept 20 bases outside the gene matches. CDR3 DNA: TGTGCCTGTGAAGCCATTACTGGGGGATACCCCGATCCGGGTTACACCGATAAACTCATCTTT. Amino acids: CACEAITGGYPDPGYTDKLIF.

The table lists this clone with a few counts. The rearrangement uses TRDV2 and TRDJ1; TRDD2 matches 7 bases. Germline CDR1 reads GEAIGNYY; CDR2 reads EKD. The CDR3 loop spans 25 amino acids. V trimming: 3 bases; J trimming: 0 bases; junction bases outside the gene matches: 36. The CDR3: CACDPVGLPVGGFSVSTNYTDKLIF. In nucleotides, the CDR3 is TGTGCCTGTGACCCGGTAGGCCTTCCTGTCGGGGGCTTCTCGGTCTCCACTAACTACACCGATAAACTCATCTTT.

This clone is medium-sized within its sample. The V and J genes are TRDV2 and TRDJ3; D possibly corresponds to TRDD3 (6 bases). Here the J gene was assigned by germline matching of the DNA, as TCRdb has none. There are 22 residues in the CDR3. The germline CDR1 and CDR2 sequences are GEAIGNYY and EKD. Trimming stripped 0 bases from V and 0 bases from J, with 23 bases between. CDR3 protein: CACDTGGLTGTTGSWDTRQMFF. DNA for the CDR3: TGTGCCTGTGACACCGGCGGTCTTACTGGGACAACGGGCTCCTGGGACACCCGACAGATGTTTTTC.

As for this clone: A clone one base away is much larger, so this may be a read error. The sample holds other DNA sequences that translate to the same CDR3. The rearrangement joins TRDV2 to TRDJ3; 9 nucleotides agree with TRDD3. The ends lost 0 bases at V and 0 bases at J; junction bases unmatched: 2. Germline CDR1 GEAIGNYY, CDR2 EKD. The CDR3 consists of 18 residues. CDR3 protein: CACDTALGDSWDTRQMFF. CDR3 sequence (DNA): TGTGCCTGTGACACCGCACTGGGGGACTCCTGGGACACCCGACAGATGTTTTTC.

This clone has more than one count but fewer than ten. A far larger clone is only one base removed, so a read error is likely. The same CDR3 also results from other DNA sequences found in this sample. The chain couples TRDV2 to TRDJ1; D is uncertain. Trimming removed 3 bases from V and 0 bases from J, with 10 bases in between. This CDR3 has 14 amino acids. In germline, CDR1 is GEAIGNYY, CDR2 EKD. In DNA form, the CDR3 reads TGTGCCTGTGACGCCCTGACTTACACCGATAAACTCATCTTT. It specifies CACDALTYTDKLIF.

As regards this clone: The protein recorded in TCRdb matches a much larger clone and deviates from this DNA's translation at residue 4, suggesting a read error; the protein here is obtained by translating the DNA. The V gene is TRDV2, the J gene TRDJ1, with 7 nucleotides matching TRDD3. Germline lookup yields CDR1 GEAIGNYY and CDR2 EKD. CDR3 length equals 16 residues. With 5 bases clipped from V and 0 bases from J, the junction kept 11 bases outside the gene matches. CDR3 nucleotide sequence: TGTGCCTGTGGGACCCTGGGGGCCACGTACACCGATAAACTCATCTTT. Translated: CACGTLGATYTDKLIF.

This clone ranks as medium-sized. A single base is all that separates this from a far larger clone, so a read error is likely. The chain employs TRDV2 and TRDJ1, with D possibly matching TRDD3 (5 bases). Matching the DNA to germline supplied the J gene, which TCRdb does not give. Between the trimmed V and J ends, which lost 3 bases and 0 bases, there was a span of 13 bases. The CDR3 contains 15 residues. Germline V gene sequence: CDR1 GEAIGNYY, CDR2 EKD. As DNA, the CDR3 is TGTGCCTGTGACCGACGGGGGGGCTACACCGATAAACTCATCTTT. Translated: CACDRRGGYTDKLIF.

This clone was found a few times. This may be a read error: a much more frequent sequence differs by one nucleotide. This CDR3 is also generated by other DNA sequences in the sample. This rearrangement joins TRDV2 to TRDJ1, with TRDD3 matching 7 bases. The CDR3 totals 17 residues. Germline CDR1 and CDR2: GEAIGNYY and EKD. V shed 0 bases and J 0 bases; nucleotides not matched to a gene: 9. The CDR3 loop is CACDTVISGGYTDKLIF. As DNA, the CDR3 is TGTGCCTGTGACACCGTTATTTCCGGGGGATACACCGATAAACTCATCTTT.

In its sample, this clone was seen a few times. The protein held in TCRdb is that of a much larger clone and does not match this DNA's translation at residue 12, likely because of a read error; the protein shown is translated from the DNA. This chain links TRDV2 with TRDJ1; D is unclear. Germline V CDR1 and CDR2: GEAIGNYY, EKD. V lost 3 bases and J lost 9, with 22 bases in between. The CDR3 covers 15 residues. CDR3 sequence (DNA): TGTGCCTGTGACTCCCTAGTAGGGAGTACTGATGAACTCATCTTT. It codes for CACDSLVGSTDELIF.